A selection of T cell receptor beta chains follows, all from one sample in a study of T cells after yellow fever vaccination. TCRdb reprocessed the 5' RACE reads via MiXCR and lists one record per CDR3 protein. The data hold a few hundred thousand distinct CDR3 sequences, with around 9.3% observed a single time. This material consisted of CD4+ T cells sorted from PBMCs, taken 5 days after the yellow fever booster vaccination. These receptors were taken from a young man who received the YFV17D yellow fever vaccine. Each CDR3 is given with its conserved first and last residue. Each record gives: J gene, V gene, clone size, D gene, CDR3 DNA, CDR3 protein. D genes are given only for firm matches. A row's size may be missing; if present it is once, few, many or a size class.

j_gene: TRBJ2-3; v_gene: TRBV27; abundance: few; d_gene: TRBD2; CDR3nt: TGTGCCAGCAGCCCTCAGCGGGGGCGCCCCACAGATACGCAGTATTTT; CDR3aa: CASSPQRGRPTDTQYF
j_gene: TRBJ1-3; v_gene: TRBV12-3/TRBV12-4; abundance: many; d_gene: .; CDR3nt: TGCGCCAGCAGCTTGCACTCTGGAAACACCATATATTTT; CDR3aa: CASSLHSGNTIYF
j_gene: TRBJ2-5; v_gene: TRBV12-3/TRBV12-4; abundance: many; d_gene: TRBD1; CDR3nt: TGTGCCAGCAGCCCCTCCGGGACAGCAGAGACCCAGTACTTC; CDR3aa: CASSPSGTAETQYF
j_gene: TRBJ2-1; v_gene: TRBV20-1; abundance: few; d_gene: TRBD2; CDR3nt: TGCAGTGCTAGAGGAAGCGGGGGGAACTCCTACAATGAGCAGTTCTTC; CDR3aa: CSARGSGGNSYNEQFF
j_gene: TRBJ1-2; v_gene: TRBV5-1; abundance: .; d_gene: .; CDR3nt: TGCGCCAGCGGCCCGCAGTCGGGACCCACTTATGGCTACACCTTC; CDR3aa: CASGPQSGPTYGYTF
j_gene: TRBJ2-7; v_gene: TRBV25-1; abundance: few; d_gene: .; CDR3nt: TGTGCCAGCAGTCGGGCGACAGCTTTCGAGCAGTACTTC; CDR3aa: CASSRATAFEQYF
j_gene: TRBJ1-5; v_gene: TRBV20-1; abundance: .; d_gene: .; CDR3nt: TGCAGTGCGCCGACAGCTTATAGCAATCAGCCCCAGCATTTT; CDR3aa: CSAPTAYSNQPQHF
j_gene: TRBJ2-5; v_gene: TRBV20-1; abundance: .; d_gene: TRBD2; CDR3nt: TGCAGTCCCAGCGGGGGGAAAGAGACCCAGTACTTC; CDR3aa: CSPSGGKETQYF
j_gene: TRBJ2-1; v_gene: TRBV28; abundance: .; d_gene: .; CDR3nt: TGTGCCAGCAGGGCACAGGGTTCGCATGAGCAGTTCTTC; CDR3aa: CASRAQGSHEQFF
j_gene: TRBJ2-3; v_gene: TRBV7-9; abundance: many; d_gene: .; CDR3nt: TGTGCCAGCAGCGCTAGAGCGGTCTCTAAGGCAGATACGCAGTATTTT; CDR3aa: CASSARAVSKADTQYF
j_gene: TRBJ1-1; v_gene: TRBV29-1; abundance: .; d_gene: .; CDR3nt: TGCAGCGTTGCAACAGGTCGCACTGAAGCTTTCTTT; CDR3aa: CSVATGRTEAFF
j_gene: TRBJ1-1; v_gene: TRBV7-9; abundance: few; d_gene: TRBD1; CDR3nt: TGTGCCAGCAGCTCCCGGACAGGGGGAGATGAAGCTTTCTTT; CDR3aa: CASSSRTGGDEAFF
j_gene: TRBJ2-2; v_gene: TRBV30; abundance: .; d_gene: .; CDR3nt: TGTGCCTGGAGCGGAATGCGTTTGAACACCGGGGAGCTGTTTTTT; CDR3aa: CAWSGMRLNTGELFF
j_gene: TRBJ2-3; v_gene: TRBV5-1; abundance: few; d_gene: .; CDR3nt: TGCGCCAGCAGGCGTGAAACGGATACGCAGTATTTT; CDR3aa: CASRRETDTQYF
j_gene: TRBJ1-4; v_gene: TRBV5-1; abundance: few; d_gene: TRBD1; CDR3nt: TGCGCCAGCAGCCAGGGACAGGGAACTGCAACTAATGAAAAACTGTTTTTT; CDR3aa: CASSQGQGTATNEKLFF
j_gene: TRBJ2-3; v_gene: TRBV10-2; abundance: few; d_gene: TRBD2; CDR3nt: TGCGCCAGCTCATGGAGGCGACTAGCGGGGGGGCCCGGGGATACGCAGTATTTT; CDR3aa: CASSWRRLAGGPGDTQYF
j_gene: TRBJ1-5; v_gene: TRBV6-1; abundance: few; d_gene: .; CDR3nt: TGTGCCAGCAGTGAAGACGGCAGGCGAGGGCAGCCCCAGCATTTT; CDR3aa: CASSEDGRRGQPQHF
j_gene: TRBJ2-3; v_gene: TRBV7-3; abundance: few; d_gene: .; CDR3nt: TGTGCCAGCAGCCCGGACAGACCCCATACGCAGTATTTT; CDR3aa: CASSPDRPHTQYF
j_gene: TRBJ2-7; v_gene: TRBV5-1; abundance: many; d_gene: .; CDR3nt: TGCGCCAGCAAGCCGGGCAGCTCCTACGAGCAGTACTTC; CDR3aa: CASKPGSSYEQYF
j_gene: TRBJ2-5; v_gene: TRBV3-1; abundance: .; d_gene: .; CDR3nt: TGTGCCAGCAGCCATAATTGGGGTGGGGAGACCCAGTACTTC; CDR3aa: CASSHNWGGETQYF
j_gene: TRBJ2-7; v_gene: TRBV6-6; abundance: few; d_gene: .; CDR3nt: TGTGCCAGCAGTTACGGGCCGGGACAATCCTACGAGCAGTACTTC; CDR3aa: CASSYGPGQSYEQYF
j_gene: TRBJ2-4; v_gene: TRBV6-9; abundance: many; d_gene: TRBD2; CDR3nt: TGTGCCAGATTTAGCGGGGGGTGGCCCGACATTCAGTACTTC; CDR3aa: CARFSGGWPDIQYF
j_gene: TRBJ2-5; v_gene: TRBV14; abundance: few; d_gene: .; CDR3nt: TGTGCCAGCAGCCCTAGACAAGCTACTAGAGAGACCCAGTACTTC; CDR3aa: CASSPRQATRETQYF
j_gene: TRBJ2-1; v_gene: TRBV7-2; abundance: .; d_gene: TRBD2; CDR3nt: TGTGCCAGCAGCTTATTCGGGGGGGCCCGTAATGAGCAGTTCTTC; CDR3aa: CASSLFGGARNEQFF
j_gene: TRBJ2-7; v_gene: TRBV29-1; abundance: .; d_gene: .; CDR3nt: TGCAGCGCCACTCTGGGGCTACCGGACGAGCAGTACTTC; CDR3aa: CSATLGLPDEQYF
j_gene: TRBJ2-1; v_gene: TRBV20-1; abundance: .; d_gene: TRBD2; CDR3nt: TGCAGTGCTGCCTGGGAGCGGGGGGTTTACAATGAGCAGTTCTTC; CDR3aa: CSAAWERGVYNEQFF